The source of this TCR beta chain is a study of cytomegalovirus exposure and HLA in healthy donors (dated by TCRdb to the late 2010s). Describing the broader study: An earlier analysis of some 620 of the donors reported approximately 300 Gb of sequence data and around 120 million unique TCR beta sequences obtained from around 180 million T cells. An early release that covered several hundred HLA-typed donors contained around 300 gigabases of sequencing data and 85 million to 100 million unique TCR sequences. Of the 350 to 450 genotyped donors, 75% to 85% were placed in the genetic ancestry cluster associated with self-reported Caucasian donors. The study aimed to test whether signatures of past pathogen exposure could be identified by cataloging public T cell receptors. The study profiled the T cell repertoires of hundreds of subjects by immunosequencing and related them to cytomegalovirus serostatus. In addition to the first cohort of several hundred subjects, a separate validation cohort of approximately 130 different subjects was used. High-throughput TCR immunosequencing, statistical association of individual TCRs with disease status, and machine learning were combined to predict cytomegalovirus infection status. A later analysis re-analyzed previously published TCR beta repertoires from roughly 600 donors and added high-resolution HLA genotyping to study TCR occurrence patterns. Rather than using new phenotypic data, the later analysis identified candidate immune exposures from TCR beta sequences and from how often those sequences occurred across donors. An earlier analysis of roughly 600 of the donors used high-throughput TCR beta sequencing to judge whether each TCR beta V gene segment behaved as functional or pseudogenic. Donor age, sex, ethnicity and CMV serostatus were collected together with the repertoire data. A later genetic analysis took genome-wide SNP genotypes for 398 of the 666 donors and used that subset as a discovery cohort. Every repertoire in the discovery cohort had been generated on one and the same sequencing platform. HLA typing included class I and class II loci at four-digit resolution. The number of donors typed differed by locus, with 629-630 for A, B, C, DRB1 and DQB1, over 500 for DQA1, about 610 for DPA1, and some 440 for DPB1. Roughly 5 DR-DQ haplotypes were handled as single units for association and clustering, since linkage in the cohort was strong. Across approximately 400 genotyped donors of the cohort, an average of approximately 200,000 unique TCR beta nucleotide sequences per donor were sequenced, and 15% to 20% of those sequences were non-productive.

Libraries were constructed by the immunoSEQ multiplex PCR assay. For the multiplex PCR, a mixture combining 60 forward primers for TCR Vbeta segments and 13 reverse primers for TCR Jbeta segments was used. The CDR3 region of rearranged TCR beta genes was amplified from genomic DNA with a multiplex PCR assay. Amplified TCR beta libraries were sequenced as 87-base-pair reads on the Illumina HiSeq System. The source study handled its data this way. In a later analysis, tens of millions of unique TCR beta chains were counted across the 666 repertoires, and roughly 11 million of these chains were shared by at least two donors. Raw reads were error-corrected and collapsed into unique sequences by a nearest-neighbor algorithm in which closely related sequences were merged to remove PCR and sequencing errors. V, D and J gene segments were assigned by aligning CDR3 sequences to IMGT reference sequences. For a sequence to be retained, a match of at least six nucleotides to both a V gene segment and a J gene segment was required. A rearrangement was called productive if the CDR3 had no stop codons and remained in frame with V and J, and every other rearrangement was called non-productive. CDR3 was defined according to IMGT convention as the region running from the second conserved V-encoded cysteine to the conserved J-encoded phenylalanine. Sequences without an unambiguous match to a single V gene segment were excluded from the earlier analysis of several hundred of the donors. An earlier analysis of some 610 of the donors called V segments functional above 56.7% productive rearrangements and segregating when the between-donor standard deviation exceeded 5%. A statistical classification framework was developed to diagnose cytomegalovirus status using the catalog of TCR beta chain sequences. A later analysis assigned V and J genes by comparing TCR nucleotide sequences with IMGT/GENE-DB human TR gene sequences. The TCRdist pipeline was used in a later analysis to assign CDR3 sequences and most-parsimonious VDJ recombination scenarios. A later analysis defined each TCR beta chain by its CDR3 amino acid sequence plus V-gene family, and excluded reads lacking a unique V-gene family. In a later analysis, a few hundred highly shared, low-generation-probability nucleotide sequences were removed to address suspected cross-contamination and a sequencing artifact. For each public chain, a later analysis derived a clonal expansion index from normalized ranks of inferred template counts within each repertoire. In a later analysis, generation probabilities were computed using a VDJ recombination model fitted to out-of-frame rearrangements, and the results were checked against IGoR. Hypergeometric tests were used in a later analysis to score TCR-TCR, TCR-HLA and TCR-CMV co-occurrence, with a repertoire-size bias correction applied to the TCR pairs. False discovery rates were estimated in a later analysis by permuting HLA or CMV assignments 20 times. A later analysis grouped co-occurring TCRs with DBSCAN, adding TCRdist sequence similarity when clustering within HLA-allele-positive subsets. Repertoires with fewer than 30,000 or more than 120,000 public chains were left out of co-occurrence clustering, as were roughly five repertoires with anomalous nucleotide sharing. The immuneACCESS repertoire file appears here via TCRdb, limited to in-frame rearrangements. These files lack a portion of the clones; in checked studies, under half of the deficit traces to unresolved V genes, and the cause of the others is not known. That table furnishes V, J and clone size, whereas the DNA furnished D and trimming. Recorded for this sample are about 88,000 clones; approximately 79% of them occurred a single time. Clones ranked in the top ten supply under 3% of the sample.

The cohort comprised hundreds of healthy bone marrow donors. At the time of sampling, every cohort member was nominally healthy, though immune exposures that went unrecorded were likely present. The donor was CMV seronegative and belonged to the group of 350 to 400 seronegative cohort members. A peripheral blood sample was collected from each donor, and TCR beta sequencing was performed on peripheral blood mononuclear cells. The Qiagen DNeasy Blood Extraction Kit was used to extract genomic DNA from the blood cell samples. Points the paper makes about the study in general: A later analysis found that HLA-associated TCR beta chains were more clonally expanded and had lower generation probabilities than equally common non-associated chains. Assigning TCR associations to individual alleles was difficult when HLA alleles, especially DR and DQ, strongly co-occurred. Broadly in line with IMGT annotations, most TCR beta V segments showed up in productive rearrangements about 90% or about 30% of the time in an earlier analysis of several hundred of the donors. In both the original and validation cohorts, the classifier was reported to diagnose cytomegalovirus status with high specificity and sensitivity. A later analysis associated 15,000 to 20,000 TCR beta sequences with specific HLA alleles at a false discovery rate of 0.05. In this cohort, only TCR beta chains were sequenced, and detectable features were limited by the absence of alpha or paired-chain data. A cluster of highly shared sequence variants was judged likely to be a technical artifact of the sequencing pipeline. In a later analysis, most CMV-associated TCR beta chains were found to appear HLA-restricted, with HLA associations seemingly driven largely by CMV exposure. The authors suggested that the approach could potentially be generalized to other disease states and immunological phenotypes. Correlated functional status among segregating V segments might reflect linkage disequilibrium, but an unknown experimental factor could not be ruled out. In vitro tests confirmed that a few of the cytomegalovirus-associated TCR beta chains recognize cytomegalovirus antigens. Most TCR sequences were seen in very few donors, while some public TCRs were found in many individuals. Roughly uniform sequencing depth across donors was assumed in presence/absence analyses, although this assumption may not hold. In a later analysis, TCR association rates were found to vary across HLA loci, with the most associated TCRs seen for DRB1 alleles and the fewest for HLA-C alleles. Several of the top co-occurrence clusters appeared to be linked to parvovirus B19, influenza, CMV and Epstein-Barr virus, according to a later analysis. A further reported finding was that TCR beta sequences accurately predicted the HLA-A and HLA-B alleles for most subjects in the first cohort. In a later genetic analysis, fewer N-insertions in productive TCRs were reported among donors in an Asian-associated ancestry cluster than the approximately 670-donor mean. Because HLA typing was missing for some donors at each locus, association tests included only the typed subset. CMV serostatus was the only immune exposure information available for the cohort. A total of 150 or so TCR beta chains were listed by the study as associated with cytomegalovirus. V-gene and J-gene trimming of TCR beta chains was associated with a missense DCLRE1C variant in a later genetic analysis, and the association was replicated in an independent cohort. Over 15 rarely observed V segments, including chromosome 9 orphons, were excluded from the earlier analysis of approximately 500 of the donors because counts were too low.

Comment on this clone: Its antigen target is currently unknown. Base quality data are lacking; no much larger clone is found one base away.

Source material: PBMCs. This receptor was obtained from a young man in good health and CMV-seronegative.

The bases are TGTGCCAGCAGCCAAGATTCTACAGGGAATGGCTACACCTTC. It specifies CASSQDSTGNGYTF. The sequence is built from TRBV14 and TRBJ1-2; 6 matching bases give a weak D call of TRBD1. Including cysteine and phenylalanine, the CDR3 has 14 amino acids. Just CDR3 DNA is preserved here, 42 bases in frame from base 1. Via the germline V gene, CDR1 is SGHDN and CDR2 FVKESK. V and J lose 0 bases and 6 bases, and a span of 11 bases separates them.